This T cell receptor (beta chain) was sequenced in a study of blood T cell repertoires in COVID-19 (dated by TCRdb to between 2020 and 2021). The study in broad terms: Samples from collaborators originated in the United States, Italy and Spain and spanned both the acute and convalescent phases of COVID-19. Deeply sampled blood TCRbeta repertoires from subjects exposed to, actively infected with, or recovered from COVID-19 were included in the dataset. The sample metadata nearly always contained a de-identified subject ID, COVID-19 status, age in years and sex. HLA class I and class II types, where available, came from metadata supplied by the sample provider rather than from assay-based typing. The repertoires were made available in a free public database intended to serve as a resource for research on the immune response to SARS-CoV-2. The material from the prospective study consisted of cDNA or gDNA derived from T cells, B-cell-depleted T cells, or PBMCs. The samples were drawn from two sources: the first 160 participants of the ongoing ImmuneRACE study, and 950 to 1,500 subjects contributed by 6 global collaborators. The paper as a whole reports these results and caveats: How much clinical and demographic metadata was included differed by source and by participant, and the metadata was provided uncurated.

Each collaborating institution followed its own protocols to collect whole blood in K2EDTA tubes. For TCRbeta analysis, collaborator samples were shipped as frozen whole blood, as isolated PBMCs, or as DNA extracted from either sample type. The immunoSEQ Assay, a bias-controlled multiplex PCR, was used to amplify TCRbeta CDR3 regions from genomic DNA. The authors processed their data as follows. The number of nucleated cells in each sample was estimated by amplification of reference gene primers within the assay. To quantify the absolute abundance of each unique TCRbeta CDR3 rearrangement, sequence reads were collapsed and filtered. For each sample, productive Simpson clonality was calculated as the square root of Simpson's diversity index over productive rearrangements. TCRdb obtained this table from immuneACCESS and retained in-frame rearrangements with V and J assigned. These tables miss some clones; where compared with another copy, unresolved V genes account for less than half of the shortfall, and the remainder is unexplained. V and J calls and clone size are as listed in that table; D and trimming were resolved from the DNA. A total of 110,000 to 150,000 clones appear in this sample, around 85% of them only once. The ten most abundant clones make up roughly 2.9% of the sample.

As regards this clone: The antigen it binds to is not known. The input lacks base qualities; no much larger clone sits a single base away.

Trimming costs V 5 bases and J 6 bases, and their ends lie 14 bases apart. The CDR3 covers 15 residues, taking in both the cysteine and the phenylalanine. Kept here is only the CDR3 DNA, which spans 45 bases and is read in frame from base 1. CDR1 and CDR2 are read off the germline V gene as SGHTA and FQGTGA. Sequencing was carried out using peripheral blood. This TCR derives from a man aged 45-60 years with acute or convalescent COVID-19. The sequence links TRBV7-3 to TRBJ1-6; D gene: possibly TRBD1, on 6 matching bases. The DNA sequence is TGTGCCAGCAGCCCACAGGGTTCCCTTAATTCACCCCTCCACTTT. This translates into CASSPQGSLNSPLHF.